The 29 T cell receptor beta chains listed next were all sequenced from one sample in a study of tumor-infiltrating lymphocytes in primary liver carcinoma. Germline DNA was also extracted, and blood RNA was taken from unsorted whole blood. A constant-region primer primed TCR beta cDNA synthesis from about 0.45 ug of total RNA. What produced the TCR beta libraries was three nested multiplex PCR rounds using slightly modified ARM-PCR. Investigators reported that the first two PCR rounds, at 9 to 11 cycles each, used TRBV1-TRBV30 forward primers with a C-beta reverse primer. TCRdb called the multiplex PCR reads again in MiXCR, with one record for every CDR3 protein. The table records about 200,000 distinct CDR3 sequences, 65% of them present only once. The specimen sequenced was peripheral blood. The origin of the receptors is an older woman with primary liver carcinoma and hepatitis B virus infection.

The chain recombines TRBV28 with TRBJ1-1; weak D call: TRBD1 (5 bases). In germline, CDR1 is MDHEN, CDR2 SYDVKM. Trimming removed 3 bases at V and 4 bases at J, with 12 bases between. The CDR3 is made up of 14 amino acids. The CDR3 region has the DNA TGTGCCAGCAGTTTTGCAGGGAAGGGCACTGAAGCTTTCTTT. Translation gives CASSFAGKGTEAFF.

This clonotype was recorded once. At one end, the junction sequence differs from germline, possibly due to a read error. CDR3 coding DNA: TGCAGCATTGCCAGTCTTGAGACACAGTACTTC. Residues: CSIASLETQYF. The chain joins TRBV29-1 to TRBJ2-5; no reliable D call. Germline V gene sequence: CDR1 SQVTM, CDR2 ANQGSEA. The CDR3 has 11 residues.

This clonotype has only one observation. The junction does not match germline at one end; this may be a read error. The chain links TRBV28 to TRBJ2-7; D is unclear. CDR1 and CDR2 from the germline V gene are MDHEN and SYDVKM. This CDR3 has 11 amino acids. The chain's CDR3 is CASTLLYEQYF. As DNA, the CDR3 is TGTGCCAGCACTTTATTGTACGAGCAGTACTTC.

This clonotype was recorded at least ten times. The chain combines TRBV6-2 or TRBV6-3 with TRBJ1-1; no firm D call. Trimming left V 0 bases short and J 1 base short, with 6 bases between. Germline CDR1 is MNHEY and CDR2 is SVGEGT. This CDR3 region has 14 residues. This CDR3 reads CASSYSRQNTEAFF. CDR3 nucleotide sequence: TGTGCCAGCAGTTACTCGAGGCAGAACACTGAAGCTTTCTTT.

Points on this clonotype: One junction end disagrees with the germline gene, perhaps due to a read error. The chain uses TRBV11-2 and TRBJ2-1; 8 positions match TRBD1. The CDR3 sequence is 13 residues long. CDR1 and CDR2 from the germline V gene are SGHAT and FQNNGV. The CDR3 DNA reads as TGTACCAGCAGCTTAGATTGGATTGGGACAGGTGTCTTC. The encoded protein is CTSSLDWIGTGVF.

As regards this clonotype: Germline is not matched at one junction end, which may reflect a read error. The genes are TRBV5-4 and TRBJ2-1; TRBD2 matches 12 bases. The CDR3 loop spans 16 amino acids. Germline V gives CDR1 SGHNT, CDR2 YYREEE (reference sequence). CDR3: CASGLETSGSRNEQFF. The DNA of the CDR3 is TGTGCCAGCGGCTTGGAGACTAGCGGGAGCCGCAATGAGCAGTTCTTC.

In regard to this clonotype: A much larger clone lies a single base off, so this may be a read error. In DNA form, the CDR3 reads TGCAGCGCCGGAGACAGGGCGTTTTGTGGCTACACCTTC. This codes for CSAGDRAFCGYTF. The V and J genes are TRBV29-1 and TRBJ1-2; TRBD1 aligns across 7 bases. The junction had 12 bases not matched to a gene; V was cut back by 7 bases and J by 7 bases. This CDR3 has 13 amino acids. Germline-derived CDR1 and CDR2 are SQVTM and ANQGSEA. Full variable domain (rest looked up from reference TRBV29-1 and TRBJ1-2): SAVISQKPSRDICQRGTSLTIQCQVDSQVTMMFWYRQQPGQSLTLIATANQGSEATYESGFVIDKFPISRPNLTFSTLTVSNMSPEDSSIYLCSAGDRAFCGYTFGSGTRLTVV.

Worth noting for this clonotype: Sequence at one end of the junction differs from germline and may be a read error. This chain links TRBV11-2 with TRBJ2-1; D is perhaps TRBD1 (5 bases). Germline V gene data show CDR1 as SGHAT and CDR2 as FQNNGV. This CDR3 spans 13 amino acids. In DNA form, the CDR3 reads TGTGCCATCAGCTCAGGGCAGAACAATGAGCAGTTCTTC. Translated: CAISSGQNNEQFF.

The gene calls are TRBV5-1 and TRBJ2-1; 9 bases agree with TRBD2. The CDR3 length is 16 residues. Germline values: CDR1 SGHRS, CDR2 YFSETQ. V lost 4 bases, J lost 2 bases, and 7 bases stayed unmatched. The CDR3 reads CASSGDSGSAYNEQFF. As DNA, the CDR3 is TGCGCCAGCAGCGGGGATAGCGGGAGCGCCTACAATGAGCAGTTCTTC.

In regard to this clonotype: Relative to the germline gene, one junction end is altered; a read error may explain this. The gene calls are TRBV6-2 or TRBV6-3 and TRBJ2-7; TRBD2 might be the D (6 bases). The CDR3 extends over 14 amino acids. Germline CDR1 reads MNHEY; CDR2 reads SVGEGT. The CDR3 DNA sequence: TGTGCCAGCATCCGCGGGACTGCCTCCTACGGGCAGTACTTC. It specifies CASIRGTASYGQYF.

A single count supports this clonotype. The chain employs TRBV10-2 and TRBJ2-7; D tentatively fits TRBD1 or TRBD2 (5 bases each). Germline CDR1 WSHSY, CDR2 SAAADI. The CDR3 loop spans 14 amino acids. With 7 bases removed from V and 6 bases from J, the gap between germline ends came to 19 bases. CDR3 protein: CASTHRPGTVEQYF. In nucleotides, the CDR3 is TGCGCCAGCACACACAGGCCAGGGACCGTCGAGCAGTACTTC.

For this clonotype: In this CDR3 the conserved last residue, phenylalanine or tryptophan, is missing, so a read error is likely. Here the CDR3 DNA reads TGTGCCTGCAGCTCCTTAACGGGTGATTGGAACACTGAAGCTTTCTTA. Its translation is CACSSLTGDWNTEAFL. The chain links TRBV11-2 to TRBJ1-1, with no clear D. This CDR3 spans 16 amino acids. Germline V gene sequence: CDR1 SGHAT, CDR2 FQNNGV.

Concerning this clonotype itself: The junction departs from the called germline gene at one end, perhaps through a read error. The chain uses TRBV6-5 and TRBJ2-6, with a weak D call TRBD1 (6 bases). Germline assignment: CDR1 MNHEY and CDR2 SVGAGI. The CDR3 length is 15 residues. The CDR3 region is CASSSWTAGANVPTF. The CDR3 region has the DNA TGTGCCAGCAGTTCTTGGACAGCTGGGGCCAACGTCCCGACTTTC.

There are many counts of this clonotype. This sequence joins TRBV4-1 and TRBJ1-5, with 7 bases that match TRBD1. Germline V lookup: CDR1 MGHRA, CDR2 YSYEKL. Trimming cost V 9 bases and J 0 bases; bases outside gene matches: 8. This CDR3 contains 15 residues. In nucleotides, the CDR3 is TGCGCCAGTATCGACAGGGAAGGTAGCAATCAGCCCCAGCATTTT. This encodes CASIDREGSNQPQHF.

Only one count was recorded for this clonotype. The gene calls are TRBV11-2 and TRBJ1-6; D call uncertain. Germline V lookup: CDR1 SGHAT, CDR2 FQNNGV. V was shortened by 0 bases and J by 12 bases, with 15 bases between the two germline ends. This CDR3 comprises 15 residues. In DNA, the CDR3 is TGTGCCAGCAGCTTAGAAGGACTGTATAATATACCCCTCCACTTT. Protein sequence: CASSLEGLYNIPLHF.

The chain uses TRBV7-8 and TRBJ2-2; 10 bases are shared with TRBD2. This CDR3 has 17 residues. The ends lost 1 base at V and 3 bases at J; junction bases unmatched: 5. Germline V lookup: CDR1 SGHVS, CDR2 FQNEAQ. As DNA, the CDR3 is TGTGCCAGCAGCTTAGGGTGGAGCGGGAGGGACACCGGGGAGCTGTTTTTT. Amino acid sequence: CASSLGWSGRDTGELFF.

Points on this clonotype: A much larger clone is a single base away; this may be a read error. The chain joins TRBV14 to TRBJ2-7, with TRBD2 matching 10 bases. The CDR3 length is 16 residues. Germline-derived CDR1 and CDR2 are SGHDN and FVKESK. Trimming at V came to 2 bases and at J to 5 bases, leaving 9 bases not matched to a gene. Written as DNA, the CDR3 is TGTGCCAGCAGCCAATCGCGCCTAGCGGGAGCCAACGAGCAGTACTTC. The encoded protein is CASSQSRLAGANEQYF.

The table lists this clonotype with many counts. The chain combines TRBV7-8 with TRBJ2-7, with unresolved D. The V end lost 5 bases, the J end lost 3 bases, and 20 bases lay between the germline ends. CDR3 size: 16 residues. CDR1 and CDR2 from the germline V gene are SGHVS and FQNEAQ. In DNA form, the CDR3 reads TGTGCCAGCAGCCCATGGCCCGAGAGCCGGGTCTACGAGCAGTACTTC. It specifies CASSPWPESRVYEQYF.

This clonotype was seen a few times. This CDR3 is CASRDPGLQLYRLPLHF. The CDR3 DNA reads TGTGCCAGCAGGGACCCGGGCCTTCAACTTTATAGGCTACCCCTCCACTTT. The rearrangement joins TRBV6-1 to TRBJ1-6; D unclear. Germline CDR1 reads MNHNS; CDR2 reads SASEGT. The CDR3 extends over 17 amino acids. V was trimmed by 6 bases and J by 12 bases, leaving 27 bases between them.

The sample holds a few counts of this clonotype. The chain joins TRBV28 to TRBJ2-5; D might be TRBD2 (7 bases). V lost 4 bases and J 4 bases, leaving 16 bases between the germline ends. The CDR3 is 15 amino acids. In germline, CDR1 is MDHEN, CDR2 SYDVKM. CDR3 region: CASSSQGGGGETQYF. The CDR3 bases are TGTGCCAGCAGTTCACAGGGAGGGGGAGGAGAGACCCAGTACTTC.

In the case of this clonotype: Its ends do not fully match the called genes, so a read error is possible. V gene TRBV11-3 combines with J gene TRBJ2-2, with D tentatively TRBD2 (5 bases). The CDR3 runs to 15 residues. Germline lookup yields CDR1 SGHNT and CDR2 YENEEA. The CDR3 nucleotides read TGTGCCAACAGCTTAGGAACTAGAGGAACCGGGGAGCTGTTTTTT. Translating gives CANSLGTRGTGELFF.

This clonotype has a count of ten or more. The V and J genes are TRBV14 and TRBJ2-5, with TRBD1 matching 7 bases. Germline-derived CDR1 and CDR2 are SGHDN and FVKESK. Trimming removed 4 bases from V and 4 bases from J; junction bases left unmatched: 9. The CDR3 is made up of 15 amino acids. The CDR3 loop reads CASSLLTGRGETQYF. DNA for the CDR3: TGTGCCAGCAGCCTCTTGACAGGGAGAGGAGAGACCCAGTACTTC.

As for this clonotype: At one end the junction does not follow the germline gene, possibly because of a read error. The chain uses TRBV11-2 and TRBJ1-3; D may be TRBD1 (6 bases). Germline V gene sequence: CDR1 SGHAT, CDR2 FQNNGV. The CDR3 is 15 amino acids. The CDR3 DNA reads TGTGTCAGCAGCTTGGGCAGGGGCTCTGGAAACACCATATATTTT. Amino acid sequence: CVSSLGRGSGNTIYF.

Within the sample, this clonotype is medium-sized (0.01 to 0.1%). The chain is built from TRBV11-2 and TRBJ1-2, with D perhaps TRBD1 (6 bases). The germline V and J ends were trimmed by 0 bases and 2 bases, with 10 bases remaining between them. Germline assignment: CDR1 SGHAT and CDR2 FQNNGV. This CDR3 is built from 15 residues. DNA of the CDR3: TGTGCCAGCAGCTTAGACCCAGGGGCCAACTATGGCTACACCTTC. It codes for CASSLDPGANYGYTF.

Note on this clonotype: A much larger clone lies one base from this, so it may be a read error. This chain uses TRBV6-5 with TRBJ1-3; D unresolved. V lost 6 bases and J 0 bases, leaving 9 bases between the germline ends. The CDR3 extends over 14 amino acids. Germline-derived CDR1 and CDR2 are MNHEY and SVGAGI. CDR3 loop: CASRSGDSGNTIYF. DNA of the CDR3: TGTGCCAGCAGATCCGGGGACTCTGGAAACACCATATATTTT.

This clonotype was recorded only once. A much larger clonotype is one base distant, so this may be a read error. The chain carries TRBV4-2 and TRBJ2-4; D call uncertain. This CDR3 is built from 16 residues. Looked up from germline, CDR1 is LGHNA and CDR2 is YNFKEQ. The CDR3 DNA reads TGTACCAGCAGCCAAGACCCCCTCGGGGCCAAAAACATTCAGTACTTC. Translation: CTSSQDPLGAKNIQYF.

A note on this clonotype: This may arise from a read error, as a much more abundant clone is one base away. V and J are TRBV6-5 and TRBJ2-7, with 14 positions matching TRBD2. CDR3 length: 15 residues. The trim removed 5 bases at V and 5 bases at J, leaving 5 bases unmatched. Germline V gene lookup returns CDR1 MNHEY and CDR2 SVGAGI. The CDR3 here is CASSQGLAGVNEQYF. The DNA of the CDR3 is TGTGCCAGCAGTCAGGGACTAGCGGGAGTTAACGAGCAGTACTTC.

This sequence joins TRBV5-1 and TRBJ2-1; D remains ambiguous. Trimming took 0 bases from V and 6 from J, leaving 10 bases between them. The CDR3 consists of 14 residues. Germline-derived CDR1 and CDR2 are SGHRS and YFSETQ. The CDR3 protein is CASSLADGRNEQFF. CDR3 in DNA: TGCGCCAGCAGCTTGGCGGACGGCCGCAATGAGCAGTTCTTC. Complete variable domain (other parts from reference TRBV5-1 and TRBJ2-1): KAGVTQTPRYLIKTRGQQVTLSCSPISGHRSVSWYQQTPGQGLQFLFEYFSETQRNKGNFPGRFSGRQFSNSRSEMNVSTLELGDSALYLCASSLADGRNEQFFGPGTRLTVL.

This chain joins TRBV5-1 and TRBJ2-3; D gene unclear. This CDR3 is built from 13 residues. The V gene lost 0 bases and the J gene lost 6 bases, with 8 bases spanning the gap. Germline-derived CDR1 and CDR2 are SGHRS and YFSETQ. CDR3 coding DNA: TGCGCCAGCAGCTTGGCCCCCTGGGATACGCAGTATTTT. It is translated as CASSLAPWDTQYF.